A single sample is the source of the 23 T cell receptor beta chains below, sequenced in a study of blood T cells in healthy people across ages. The second PCR ran about 6 to 11 cycles with a sample-barcoded 5' primer and J-beta primers. In TCRdb, the 5' RACE reads were re-called with MiXCR into one record per CDR3 protein. The table includes roughly 800,000 distinct CDR3 sequences, roughly 60% detected once. Sequenced sample: blood. These receptors came from a man aged 25-45 years in good health.

J is TRBJ2-4 and V is TRBV7-2; 10 bases map to TRBD2. The J call may be wrong; the DNA end is better matched by TRBJ2-7. The CDR3 loop spans 15 amino acids. The V gene's germline CDR1 is SGHTA and CDR2 FQGNSA. The CDR3 spells CASSLAASGSYEQYF. The CDR3 DNA is TGTGCCAGCAGCTTAGCGGCTAGCGGGAGCTACGAGCAGTACTTC.

This chain uses TRBV20-1 with TRBJ1-2, with 10 bases matching TRBD1. Germline assignment: CDR1 DFQATT and CDR2 SNEGSKA (reference sequence). The CDR3 is 15 amino acids. Unmatched junction bases numbered 12, after V lost 6 bases and J lost 5 bases. CDR3 DNA sequence: TGCAGTGCAAAAGAGACAGGGGGCGCAGGTTATGGCTACACCTTC. Translated: CSAKETGGAGYGYTF.

The chain joins TRBV20-1 to TRBJ1-5; possibly TRBD1 for D (5 bases). Trimming removed 6 bases at V and 5 bases at J, with 23 bases between. Germline CDR1 reads DFQATT; CDR2 reads SNEGSKA (reference sequence). This CDR3 region has 16 residues. The CDR3 DNA is TGCAGTGCCTTAATAGGTGGCAGGGAATTCGATCAGCCCCAGCATTTT. This translates into CSALIGGREFDQPQHF.

V gene TRBV11-1 combines with J gene TRBJ2-1; D could derive from TRBD1 or TRBD2 (5 bases each). V dropped 2 bases and J dropped 8 bases, with 13 bases sitting between them. Germline V gene sequence: CDR1 SGHAT, CDR2 FQDESV (reference sequence). The CDR3 length is 14 residues. The CDR3 sequence is CASSLRAGRDEQFF. The DNA for the CDR3 is TGTGCCAGCAGCTTACGTGCAGGGCGGGATGAGCAGTTCTTC.

This clonotype has a handful of counts. The CDR3: CSARDWAEPTGQYF. CDR3 bases: TGCAGTGCTAGAGATTGGGCAGAGCCTACGGGGCAGTACTTC. This chain connects TRBV20-1 to TRBJ2-7; D gene uncertain. The CDR3 covers 14 residues. Trimming took off 0 bases at V and 9 bases at J, with 18 bases between the two ends. Germline CDR1 and CDR2: DFQATT and SNEGSKA (reference sequence).

The rearrangement links TRBV7-2 to TRBJ2-1; D gene unclear. CDR1 and CDR2 (germline): SGHTA, FQGNSA. CDR3 length equals 13 residues. The ends were cut back, 5 bases at V and 4 bases at J, with 9 bases in the middle. The CDR3 DNA follows: TGTGCCAGCAGCCCCAGGCGATACAATGAGCAGTTCTTC. This sequence encodes CASSPRRYNEQFF.

With respect to this clonotype: One end of the junction varies from germline; a read error may be responsible. This rearrangement joins TRBV7-4 to TRBJ1-5; TRBD1 might be the D (5 bases). The CDR3 length is 16 residues. CDR1 and CDR2 (germline): SGHVT, SQSDAQ. The CDR3 DNA reads as TGTGCCGGCAGTTACCAGGGATTTTATAGCAATCAGCCCCAGCATTTT. This sequence encodes CAGSYQGFYSNQPQHF.

This chain connects TRBV30 to TRBJ1-2; D is unresolved. Germline values: CDR1 GTSNPN, CDR2 SVGIG (reference sequence). The CDR3 is made up of 12 amino acids. Trimming cost V 2 bases and J 1 base, with 5 bases left between them. The DNA for the CDR3 is TGTGCCTGGAGTAGACTTAACTATGGCTACACCTTC. Protein product: CAWSRLNYGYTF. The entire variable domain, with the rest obtained from reference TRBV30 and TRBJ1-2, is as follows: SQTIHQWPATLVQPVGSPLSLECTVEGTSNPNLYWYRQAAGRGLQLLFYSVGIGQISSEVPQNLSASRPQDRQFILSSKKLLLSDSGFYLCAWSRLNYGYTFGSGTRLTVV.

This clonotype has a handful of counts. CDR3 in DNA: TGTGCCATCAGTCCAGCGACAGGGTCAGAGACCCAGTACTTC. Its translation is CAISPATGSETQYF. This chain joins TRBV10-3 and TRBJ2-5, with 7 bases fitting TRBD1. The CDR3 is made up of 14 amino acids. V was pared by 5 bases and J by 4 bases, with 7 bases of the junction left unmatched. The germline V gene encodes CDR1 ENHRY and CDR2 SYGVKD.

CDR3 DNA: TGCAGTGCTAGAAGAAAAGGACATCAGCCCCAGCATTTT. Amino acid sequence: CSARRKGHQPQHF. This rearrangement joins TRBV20-1 to TRBJ1-5; D ambiguous. CDR1 is DFQATT, CDR2 SNEGSKA, per germline (reference sequence). Between the trimmed V and J ends, which lost 2 bases and 5 bases, there was a span of 10 bases. This CDR3 has 13 residues.

This clonotype was recorded a few times. The chain is built from TRBV4-3 and TRBJ2-1; D is undetermined. Trimming stripped 4 bases from V and 0 bases from J, with 10 bases between. CDR1 and CDR2 from the germline V gene are LGHNA and YSLEER. CDR3 length: 15 residues. The CDR3 region is CASSRVRNSYNEQFF. CDR3 nucleotides: TGCGCCAGCAGCCGGGTCCGAAACTCCTACAATGAGCAGTTCTTC.

As for this clonotype: This may be a read error, as it is one base from a much larger clone. V usage is TRBV10-1 and J usage is TRBJ2-3; D might be TRBD1 (6 bases). CDR3 size: 14 residues. The V end lost 2 bases, the J end lost 5 bases, and 11 bases lay between the germline ends. Germline V lookup: CDR1 WNHNN, CDR2 SYGVQD (reference sequence). CDR3 in DNA: TGCGCCAGCAGTGAGGGACAGCAAATAGATACGCAGTATTTT. It is translated as CASSEGQQIDTQYF.

This clonotype was picked up a small number of times. The gene calls are TRBV6-1 and TRBJ2-5; D not resolved. The germline CDR1 and CDR2 sequences are MNHNS and SASEGT. V was shortened by 4 bases and J by 5 bases, with 11 bases between the two germline ends. The CDR3 is 13 residues long. This CDR3 reads CASSGDLTETQYF. CDR3 DNA sequence: TGTGCCAGCAGTGGTGATCTTACGGAGACCCAGTACTTC.

The chain couples TRBV5-1 to TRBJ2-1; D is unresolved. CDR1 and CDR2 from the germline V gene are SGHRS and YFSETQ. This CDR3 region has 13 residues. V was cut by 3 bases and J by 6 bases, with 10 bases left in between. In DNA form, the CDR3 reads TGCGCCAGCAGCTCCGCAGAATTCAATGAGCAGTTCTTC. Its protein product is CASSSAEFNEQFF.

The V and J genes are TRBV29-1 and TRBJ2-1; no firm D call. This CDR3 is 15 amino acids long. Germline loops: CDR1 SQVTM, CDR2 ANQGSEA. V was shortened by 3 bases and J by 2 bases, with 14 bases between the two germline ends. Here the CDR3 reads CSVDLPRSPYNEQFF. DNA of the CDR3: TGCAGCGTTGATTTGCCCAGGAGCCCCTACAATGAGCAGTTCTTC.

V usage is TRBV7-6 and J usage is TRBJ2-5, with 7 bases lining up with TRBD1. CDR1 is SGHVS and CDR2 is FNYEAQ in the germline V gene. CDR3 length: 13 residues. V was clipped by 5 bases and J by 11 bases; unmatched bases: 11. This CDR3 reads CASSTWDSALQYF. The CDR3 DNA reads TGTGCCAGCAGCACATGGGACAGTGCGTTGCAGTACTTC.

The rearrangement uses TRBV29-1 and TRBJ1-1, with D uncertain. Germline V gene data show CDR1 as SQVTM and CDR2 as ANQGSEA. With 8 bases removed from V and 10 bases from J, the gap between germline ends came to 23 bases. This CDR3 has 13 residues. The CDR3 bases are TGCAGCACATCGGAAGAGATCGGTAGGGCAGCTTTCTTT. This encodes CSTSEEIGRAAFF.

This clonotype has ten or more counts. The chain links TRBV12-3 or TRBV12-4 to TRBJ2-7; no clear D. Trimming stripped 6 bases from V and 2 bases from J, with 8 bases between. The CDR3 is made up of 12 amino acids. Here the CDR3 reads CASRLTTYEQYF. The CDR3 nucleotides read TGTGCCAGCAGGCTTACCACCTACGAGCAGTACTTC.

The chain links TRBV7-9 to TRBJ2-3, with D perhaps TRBD2 (5 bases). V gave up 5 bases and J gave up 4 bases, with 13 bases separating them. This CDR3 has 14 residues. The germline V gene encodes CDR1 SEHNR and CDR2 FQNEAQ (reference sequence). DNA for the CDR3: TGTGCCAGCAGCCCCCGGACTTTGGCAGATACGCAGTATTTT. Encoded protein: CASSPRTLADTQYF. The full variable domain, its missing parts supplied by reference TRBV7-9 and TRBJ2-3, is DTGVSQNPRHKITKRGQNVTFRCDPISEHNRLYWYRQTLGQGPEFLTYFQNEAQLEKSRLLSDRFSAERPKGSFSTLEIQRTEQGDSAMYLCASSPRTLADTQYFGPGTRLTVL.

In this sample, this clonotype turned up a few times. The chain has TRBV25-1 and TRBJ2-7, with D possibly being TRBD2 (5 bases). V lost 5 bases, J lost 0 bases, and 11 bases lay in between. The CDR3 spans 14 residues. Germline values: CDR1 MGHDK, CDR2 SYGVNS. DNA of the CDR3: TGTGCCAGCAGTCAAACTAGAAGCTCCTACGAGCAGTACTTC. This sequence encodes CASSQTRSSYEQYF.

This clonotype was seen once. V gene TRBV20-1 combines with J gene TRBJ2-3, with 11 bases fitting TRBD2. CDR1 DFQATT and CDR2 SNEGSKA come from the germline V gene (reference sequence). The CDR3 covers 17 residues. V shed 3 bases and J 0 bases; nucleotides not matched to a gene: 8. The CDR3 sequence is CSASRLAGGPSTDTQYF. The DNA of the CDR3 is TGCAGTGCTAGCCGGCTAGCGGGAGGCCCTAGCACAGATACGCAGTATTTT.

In its sample, this clonotype was seen a few times. This chain uses TRBV29-1 with TRBJ2-6; D not resolved. Germline V CDR1 and CDR2: SQVTM, ANQGSEA. Trimming took 3 bases from V and 4 from J, leaving 10 bases between them. The CDR3 consists of 14 residues. CDR3 residues: CSVELEPGANVLTF. As DNA, the CDR3 is TGCAGCGTTGAGCTGGAACCGGGGGCCAACGTCCTGACTTTC.

The chain has TRBV20-1 and TRBJ1-6; TRBD1 might be the D (5 bases). From germline, CDR1 is DFQATT and CDR2 SNEGSKA (reference sequence). V lost 5 bases and J 3 bases, leaving 8 bases between the germline ends. This CDR3 spans 13 amino acids. The CDR3: CSAPDSYNSPLHF. DNA for the CDR3: TGCAGTGCTCCCGACAGCTATAATTCACCCCTCCACTTT.